The rows below give T cell receptor beta chains drawn from one sample of a study of neurological immune-mediated disorders. TCRdb fed the 5' RACE reads into MiXCR, producing one record per CDR3 protein. Of about 46,000 distinct CDR3 sequences in the sample, less than 5% were seen once. Sequenced: PBMCs. These receptors originate from an older woman with multiple sclerosis. Both conserved end residues are trimmed from each CDR3.

v_gene	j_gene	CDR3aa
TRBV6-5	TRBJ1-1	ASSYSTLGEAF
TRBV5-6	TRBJ1-4	ASSLTQDVYEKLF
TRBV5-6	TRBJ2-6	ASSQTGTRVNVLT
TRBV14	TRBJ2-6	ASSRQGAGANVLT
TRBV5-5	TRBJ2-3	ASSLGVADTQY
TRBV5-6	TRBJ1-2	ASSSGLYGYT
TRBV20-1	TRBJ2-5	SARDLTGILPETQY
TRBV4-1	TRBJ1-5	ASSHPGGSNQPQH
TRBV20-1	TRBJ2-7	RTDGTGSYEQY
TRBV20-1	TRBJ2-7	SGSGYQWDEQY
TRBV3-1	TRBJ1-1	ASSQIGDTEAF
TRBV5-1	TRBJ1-6	ASRPGLEGSPLN
TRBV18	TRBJ2-7	ASSPAGMQGYEQY
TRBV5-6	TRBJ2-1	ASSFPSSYNEQF
TRBV20-1	TRBJ2-4	SARDRDRPIQY
TRBV18	TRBJ1-2	ASSPMNRVGGYT
TRBV10-3	TRBJ2-5	AISSPRTTGVQETQY
TRBV6-2/TRBV6-3	TRBJ2-1	ASSLRDEYNEQF
TRBV5-1	TRBJ2-7	ASSGTGGPYEQY
TRBV4-1	TRBJ2-5	ASSQGQQETQY
TRBV6-1	TRBJ1-1	ASSRNWGEAF
TRBV20-1	TRBJ1-5	SARSSGNQPQH
TRBV5-5	TRBJ2-1	ASSFGLTYNEQF
TRBV10-3	TRBJ1-1	AISAGVGTEAF
TRBV5-1	TRBJ2-4	ASSRGKGEIQY
TRBV7-9	TRBJ2-5	ASSLSAVSGTQY
TRBV12-3/TRBV12-4	TRBJ1-1	ASSFSQRSEAF
TRBV20-1	TRBJ2-3	SASSGASTDTQY
TRBV28	TRBJ1-2	ASRATGLTGGYT
TRBV24-1	TRBJ2-1	ATSEPTGTGVDYNEQF